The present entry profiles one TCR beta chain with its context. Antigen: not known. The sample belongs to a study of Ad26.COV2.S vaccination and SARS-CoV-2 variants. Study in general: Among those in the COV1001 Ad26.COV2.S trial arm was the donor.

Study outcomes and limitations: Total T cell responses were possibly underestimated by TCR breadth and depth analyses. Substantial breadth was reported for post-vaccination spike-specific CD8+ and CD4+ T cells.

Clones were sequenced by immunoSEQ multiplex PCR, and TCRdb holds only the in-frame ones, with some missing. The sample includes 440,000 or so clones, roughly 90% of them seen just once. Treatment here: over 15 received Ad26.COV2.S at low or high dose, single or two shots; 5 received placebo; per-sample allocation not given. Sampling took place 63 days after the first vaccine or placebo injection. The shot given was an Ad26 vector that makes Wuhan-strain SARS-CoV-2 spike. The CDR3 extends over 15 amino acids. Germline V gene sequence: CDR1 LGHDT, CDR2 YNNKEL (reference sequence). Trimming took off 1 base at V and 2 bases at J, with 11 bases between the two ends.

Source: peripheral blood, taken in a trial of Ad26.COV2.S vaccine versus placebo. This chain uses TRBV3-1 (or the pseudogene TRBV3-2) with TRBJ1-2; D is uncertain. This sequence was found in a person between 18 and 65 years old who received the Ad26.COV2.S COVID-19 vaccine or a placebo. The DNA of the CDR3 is TGTGCCAGCAGCCAAGTTGGCAGGCGGAACTATGGCTACACCTTC. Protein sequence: CASSQVGRRNYGYTF.